A selection of T cell receptor beta chains follows, all from one sample in a study of shared clonotypes between healthy human individuals. The repertoire was sequenced with immunoSEQ multiplex PCR; TCRdb's copy has only in-frame clones and lacks some. The table records about 980,000 clones, more than 75% of them present only once. The material sequenced was memory CD4+ T cells sorted from blood. These receptor sequences come from a man aged 18 to 29 in good health. CDR3s include the opening cysteine and the closing phenylalanine or tryptophan. A D gene is named only where the DNA matches it firmly. The listing skips clone size in some rows; elsewhere it reads once, few, many or a size class.

>TRBJ1-2|TRBD1|TRBV2|NA
CASSEWTGYGYTF
TGTGCCAGCAGTGAGTGGACAGGGTATGGCTACACCTTC
>TRBJ2-7|NA|TRBV27|NA
CASSLNPSRGYEQYF
TGTGCCAGCAGTTTAAACCCTAGCCGTGGCTACGAGCAGTACTTC
>TRBJ2-3|NA|TRBV9|once
CASSGFGGLTDTQYF
TGTGCCAGCAGCGGATTCGGGGGGCTCACAGATACGCAGTATTTT
>TRBJ2-1|NA|TRBV7-8|NA
CASSLVDVQTNEQFF
TGTGCCAGCAGCTTAGTAGATGTGCAGACCAATGAGCAGTTCTTC
>TRBJ1-1|NA|TRBV4-1|NA
CASSQQWGNEAFF
TGCGCCAGCAGCCAACAATGGGGAAATGAAGCTTTCTTT
>TRBJ2-4|TRBD2|TRBV30|few
CAWSTGLAGTKNIQYF
TGTGCCTGGAGTACCGGACTAGCGGGGACCAAAAACATTCAGTACTTC
>TRBJ2-1|NA|TRBV7-9|NA
CASSLDRGKWENEQFF
TGTGCCAGCAGCTTAGATCGGGGGAAGTGGGAAAATGAGCAGTTCTTC
>TRBJ2-3|TRBD2|TRBV11-2|NA
CASSPTSGSFSDTQYF
TGTGCCAGCAGTCCCACTAGCGGGAGTTTTTCAGATACGCAGTATTTT
>TRBJ1-1|TRBD1|TRBV4-2|few
CASSQDGTVNTEAFF
TGTGCCAGCAGCCAAGATGGGACAGTGAACACTGAAGCTTTCTTT
>TRBJ2-3|TRBD2|TRBV10-3|NA
CAINSGVRTDTQYF
TGTGCCATCAACAGCGGGGTGCGCACAGATACGCAGTATTTT
>TRBJ2-3|NA|TRBV6-6|NA
CASSYSGERTDTQYF
TGTGCCAGCAGTTACTCCGGGGAACGCACAGATACGCAGTATTTT
>TRBJ1-2|NA|TRBV30|NA
CAWFRDSALYGYTF
TGTGCCTGGTTCCGGGACTCTGCCCTCTATGGCTACACCTTC
>TRBJ1-5|NA|TRBV7-8|NA
CASSLGGQGNQPQHF
TGTGCCAGCAGCTTAGGTGGGCAGGGCAATCAGCCCCAGCATTTT
>TRBJ2-5|NA|TRBV7-2|NA
CASSPLETQYF
TGTGCCAGCAGCCCCTTAGAGACCCAGTACTTC
>TRBJ1-1|NA|TRBV6-6|few
CASREMNTEAFF
TGTGCCAGCAGGGAAATGAACACTGAAGCTTTCTTT
>TRBJ2-7|TRBD1|TRBV6-1|NA
CASRKDRLPYEQYF
TGTGCCAGCAGGAAGGACAGGTTACCTTACGAGCAGTACTTC
>TRBJ2-7|NA|TRBV6-5|NA
CASSYSGGSGHLEQYF
TGTGCCAGCAGTTACTCGGGGGGCAGCGGGCATCTGGAGCAGTACTTC
>TRBJ2-3|NA|TRBV9|once
CASSSLGPDTQYF
TGTGCCAGCAGCTCCCTAGGGCCCGATACGCAGTATTTT
>TRBJ2-3|NA|TRBV7-2|NA
CASSLVRLDTQYF
TGTGCCAGCAGCTTAGTCCGCCTAGATACGCAGTATTTT
>TRBJ2-5|NA|TRBV7-8|NA
CASSLDRDGSQYF
TGTGCCAGCAGCTTAGACAGGGACGGGTCCCAGTACTTC